This entry lists 6 T cell receptor beta chains sequenced from one sample in a study of OX40 agonist ivuxolimab in advanced cancers. Clones were read by immunoSEQ multiplex PCR, and TCRdb kept only the in-frame ones, dropping some. This table holds roughly 62,000 clones, around 80% found once. The sequenced sample was CD4+ or CD8+ T cells sorted from blood, obtained in a trial of the OX40 agonist ivuxolimab. These receptors all stem from an adult with an advanced solid tumor such as melanoma, head and neck, liver or kidney cancer.

The chain joins TRBV27 to TRBJ1-4; D unresolved. The V gene's germline CDR1 is MNHEY and CDR2 SMNVEV (reference sequence). This CDR3 spans 14 amino acids. V lost 2 bases and J lost 8, with 12 bases in between. CDR3 bases: TGTGCCAGCAGTTTAACGGCGGGGAAGGAAAAACTGTTTTTT. Residues: CASSLTAGKEKLFF. Full variable domain (outside the CDR3, taken from reference TRBV27 and TRBJ1-4): EAQVTQNPRYLITVTGKKLTVTCSQNMNHEYMSWYRQDPGLGLRQIYYSMNVEVTDKGDVPEGYKVSRKEKRNFPLILESPSPNQTSLYFCASSLTAGKEKLFFGSGTQLSVL.

This clone was observed a few times. This chain connects TRBV2 to TRBJ2-1; D possibly corresponds to TRBD2 (6 bases). Germline-derived CDR1 and CDR2 are SNHLY and FYNNEI. Trimming removed 1 base from V and 4 bases from J, with 11 bases in between. The CDR3 sequence is 15 residues long. CDR3 amino acids: CASSEGRGAYNEQFF. CDR3 nucleotide sequence: TGTGCCAGCAGTGAAGGGCGGGGAGCTTACAATGAGCAGTTCTTC.

This sequence joins TRBV6-1 and TRBJ1-5, with D possibly TRBD1 on 6 matching bases. Germline V CDR1 and CDR2: MNHNS, SASEGT. V was clipped by 2 bases and J by 4 bases, with 12 bases between them. There are 15 residues in the CDR3. CDR3 sequence (DNA): TGTGCCAGCAGTGAATCGCAGGGGAAGAATCAGCCCCAGCATTTT. The encoded protein is CASSESQGKNQPQHF.

This clone was seen only a few times. V usage is TRBV6-5 and J usage is TRBJ1-6; no reliable D call. Germline V gene lookup returns CDR1 MNHEY and CDR2 SVGAGI. Trimming shortened V by 6 bases and J by 10 bases, and 19 bases separated the two germline ends. The CDR3 runs 15 residues. The CDR3 sequence is CASSTGPPVGSPLHF. The DNA of the CDR3 is TGTGCCAGCAGCACCGGGCCTCCCGTGGGGTCACCCCTCCACTTT.

V is TRBV7-2 and J is TRBJ1-5; 10 positions match TRBD1. The CDR3 covers 16 residues. Germline CDR1 SGHTA, CDR2 FQGNSA. V lost 2 bases and J lost 7; bases outside the gene matches: 8. The chain's CDR3 is CASSLWDRGYSQPQHF. In DNA, the CDR3 is TGTGCCAGCAGCTTATGGGACAGGGGATACAGCCAGCCCCAGCATTTT.

This clone was seen a single time. This chain connects TRBV2 to TRBJ1-3; possibly TRBD1 for D (6 bases). Germline V CDR1 and CDR2: SNHLY, FYNNEI. The CDR3 sequence is 16 residues long. The V gene lost 5 bases and the J gene lost 5 bases, with 19 bases spanning the gap. This chain's CDR3 is CASSQGQQGRRNTIYF. The CDR3 bases are TGTGCCAGCAGTCAGGGGCAACAGGGCCGTAGAAACACCATATATTTT.